Listed here are 32 T cell receptor beta chains from one sample, sequenced in a study of control samples from healthy donors and cancer patients (dated by TCRdb to about 2020). Receptors were amplified or captured by the immunoSEQ multiplex PCR assay. The source is immuneACCESS, and TCRdb retained only in-frame sequences with V and J called. Part of the clones is not carried over; for the studies checked, unresolved V genes explain less than half of this, and the remainder is unexplained. The sample table holds around 120,000 clones, of which roughly nine tenths were seen once. 1% to 1.4% of the sample lies in the top ten. Material for sequencing was PBMCs. Receptor source: a woman between 45 and 65 years old with colorectal cancer.

The chain couples TRBV11-2 to TRBJ2-5; the match to TRBD2 covers 13 bases. The length of the CDR3 is 13 residues. J was trimmed by 5 bases and V by 6 bases; bases with no gene match: 0. The germline V gene encodes CDR1 SGHAT and CDR2 FQNNGV. In nucleotides, the CDR3 is TGTGCCAGCAGACTAGCGGGGGGGGAGACCCAGTACTTC. Translating gives CASRLAGGETQYF.

The rearrangement joins TRBV14 to TRBJ2-5; the match to TRBD2 covers 9 bases. Germline V gene data show CDR1 as SGHDN and CDR2 as FVKESK. The CDR3 contains 15 residues. The V and J ends lost 4 bases and 4 bases, in that order; junction bases with no gene match: 7. In DNA form, the CDR3 reads TGTGCCAGCAGCCGGTTAGCGGGAGTCACAGAGACCCAGTACTTC. Translating it yields CASSRLAGVTETQYF.

This chain joins TRBV19 and TRBJ1-2; perhaps TRBD1 as D (5 bases). Trimming removed 2 bases at V and 2 bases at J, with 15 bases between. There are 16 residues in the CDR3. CDR1 is LNHDA and CDR2 is SQIVND in the germline V gene (reference sequence). The CDR3 protein is CASSISLQGPNYGYTF. CDR3 in DNA: TGTGCCAGTAGTATATCCCTGCAGGGACCCAACTATGGCTACACCTTC.

The rearrangement links TRBV5-1 to TRBJ1-1; D uncertain. CDR3 length: 16 residues. The germline V and J ends were trimmed by 5 bases and 0 bases, with 17 bases remaining between them. Per the germline V gene, CDR1 is SGHRS and CDR2 is YFSETQ. CDR3 DNA sequence: TGCGCCAGCAGAAAAGAGGGCGCTGCCCTGAACACTGAAGCTTTCTTT. Its protein is CASRKEGAALNTEAFF.

The V call is TRBV6-6, the J call TRBJ1-5; no clear D gene. CDR3 length equals 15 residues. V shed 8 bases and J shed 0 bases, with 14 bases lying between them. CDR1 and CDR2 from the germline V gene are MNHNY and SVGAGI (reference sequence). The CDR3 sequence is CASQRLSNSNQPQHF. CDR3 in DNA: TGTGCCAGCCAACGCCTCAGCAATAGCAATCAGCCCCAGCATTTT.

Regarding this clone: The sample has other DNA sequences that encode this CDR3 too. The chain links TRBV30 to TRBJ2-7; D may correspond to TRBD1 or TRBD2 (5 bases each). The V end was cut by 1 base, the J end by 4 bases, with 8 bases between. The germline V gene has CDR1 GTSNPN and CDR2 SVGIG (reference sequence). The CDR3 has 12 residues. The CDR3: CAWSAGPYEQYF. CDR3 sequence (DNA): TGTGCCTGGAGTGCGGGACCTTACGAGCAGTACTTC. Variable domain in full (rest from reference TRBV30 and TRBJ2-7): SQTIHQWPATLVQPVGSPLSLECTVEGTSNPNLYWYRQAAGRGLQLLFYSVGIGQISSEVPQNLSASRPQDRQFILSSKKLLLSDSGFYLCAWSAGPYEQYFGPGTRLTVT.

The chain recombines TRBV19 with TRBJ1-5; D is undetermined. The CDR3 consists of 12 residues. V was shortened by 5 bases and J by 6 bases, with 8 bases between the two germline ends. The V gene's germline CDR1 is LNHDA and CDR2 SQIVND (reference sequence). The CDR3 protein is CASSLPTQPQHF. The DNA of the CDR3 is TGTGCCAGTAGTCTGCCCACTCAGCCCCAGCATTTT.

Details on this clone: The same CDR3 arises from other DNA sequences in this sample as well. CDR3 loop: CASRAGEETQYF. DNA of the CDR3: TGTGCCAGTAGAGCGGGAGAGGAGACCCAGTACTTC. The chain uses TRBV28 and TRBJ2-5, with 8 bases that match TRBD2. This CDR3 has 12 amino acids. V shed 9 bases, J shed 5 bases, and the junction held 5 bases outside the gene matches. The germline gives CDR1 MDHEN, CDR2 SYDVKM.

This clone was observed once. The chain links TRBV5-1 to TRBJ1-1, with 8 bases identical to TRBD1. V lost 3 bases to trimming and J lost 3 bases; unmatched junction nucleotides: 7. Germline CDR1 SGHRS, CDR2 YFSETQ. CDR3 length: 15 residues. As DNA, the CDR3 is TGCGCCAGCAGCTGGACAGGGAGTGTGGACACTGAAGCTTTCTTT. It yields the protein CASSWTGSVDTEAFF.

This clone has a single count. The chain recombines TRBV14 with TRBJ2-1, with no clear D. The germline CDR1 and CDR2 sequences are SGHDN and FVKESK. V was trimmed by 1 base and J by 8 bases, leaving 15 bases between them. The CDR3 has 15 amino acids. In nucleotides, the CDR3 is TGTGCCAGCAGCCAAGGTTCAGGCCGGCCGGATGAGCAGTTCTTC. It encodes CASSQGSGRPDEQFF.

The rearrangement links TRBV7-3 to TRBJ2-1; possible D gene TRBD2, 5 bases. Germline values: CDR1 SGHTA, CDR2 FQGTGA. Between the trimmed V and J ends, which lost 4 bases and 4 bases, there was a span of 17 bases. The CDR3 contains 16 residues. CDR3 protein: CASSSRQGLPYNEQFF. DNA for the CDR3: TGTGCCAGCAGCTCCCGACAAGGACTCCCGTACAATGAGCAGTTCTTC.

CDR3 amino acids: CASRPTASLAEAFF. For the CDR3, the DNA is TGTGCCAGCAGGCCGACAGCTTCCCTCGCTGAAGCTTTCTTT. The chain recombines TRBV5-4 with TRBJ1-1; D is possibly TRBD1 (5 bases). CDR1 is SGHNT, CDR2 YYREEE, per germline (reference sequence). The CDR3 contains 14 residues. V lost 5 bases, J lost 6 bases, and 17 bases lay in between. The full variable domain, with the rest looked up from reference TRBV5-4 and TRBJ1-1, is ETGVTQSPTHLIKTRGQQVTLRCSSQSGHNTVSWYQQALGQGPQFIFQYYREEENGRGNFPPRFSGLQFPNYSSELNVNALELDDSALYLCASRPTASLAEAFFGQGTRLTVV.

The rearrangement uses TRBV9 and TRBJ2-5; TRBD2 aligns across 9 bases. The V segment lost 2 bases and the J segment 1 base; nucleotides outside the gene matches: 9. Germline-derived CDR1 and CDR2 are SGDLS and YYNGEE. The CDR3 totals 17 residues. The CDR3 protein is CASSVSGLAGAQETQYF. For the CDR3, the DNA is TGTGCCAGCAGCGTGAGTGGTTTAGCGGGGGCCCAAGAGACCCAGTACTTC.

This clone was seen only a few times. V usage is TRBV28 and J usage is TRBJ1-1; 7 nucleotides match TRBD1. The V gene end was trimmed by 4 bases and the J gene end by 11 bases; junction bases not matched to a gene: 13. The CDR3 totals 14 residues. Germline V gene lookup returns CDR1 MDHEN and CDR2 SYDVKM. The CDR3 DNA reads TGTGCCAGCAGTTCTACAGGGGCCTCCCCGGGGGCTTTCTTT. Its protein is CASSSTGASPGAFF.

The sample holds a few counts of this clone. This chain connects TRBV7-9 to TRBJ2-1; 15 nucleotides line up with TRBD2. Germline CDR1 and CDR2: SEHNR and FQNEAQ (reference sequence). Trimming removed 0 bases from V and 2 bases from J; junction bases left unmatched: 2. The CDR3 covers 18 residues. The CDR3: CASSLAGLAGGAYNEQFF. The CDR3 nucleotides are TGTGCCAGCAGCTTAGCGGGACTAGCGGGGGGAGCCTACAATGAGCAGTTCTTC.

The gene calls are TRBV5-1 and TRBJ2-2; no firm D call. Germline CDR1 is SGHRS and CDR2 is YFSETQ. The V end was cut by 4 bases, the J end by 1 base, with 11 bases between. This CDR3 is built from 15 residues. The CDR3 region is CASSPVSGNTGELFF. The CDR3 coding sequence is TGCGCCAGCAGCCCGGTCTCGGGGAACACCGGGGAGCTGTTTTTT. Using reference TRBV5-1 and TRBJ2-2 for the parts outside the CDR3, the full variable domain is KAGVTQTPRYLIKTRGQQVTLSCSPISGHRSVSWYQQTPGQGLQFLFEYFSETQRNKGNFPGRFSGRQFSNSRSEMNVSTLELGDSALYLCASSPVSGNTGELFFGEGSRLTVL.

V and J are TRBV5-6 and TRBJ2-3; 9 bases fit TRBD2. CDR1 SGHDT and CDR2 YYEEEE come from the germline V gene. The CDR3 spans 17 residues. V was clipped by 4 bases and J by 2 bases; unmatched bases: 11. CDR3 sequence: CASSLSGGQGYTDTQYF. CDR3 nucleotide sequence: TGTGCCAGCAGCCTTAGCGGGGGCCAGGGATACACAGATACGCAGTATTTT. The full variable domain, rest sourced from reference TRBV5-6 and TRBJ2-3, is DAGVTQSPTHLIKTRGQQVTLRCSPKSGHDTVSWYQQALGQGPQFIFQYYEEEERQRGNFPDRFSGHQFPNYSSELNVNALLLGDSALYLCASSLSGGQGYTDTQYFGPGTRLTVL.

This sequence joins TRBV19 and TRBJ1-5; TRBD1 agrees at 7 bases. Per the germline V gene, CDR1 is LNHDA and CDR2 is SQIVND (reference sequence). This CDR3 has 13 residues. V shed 8 bases and J 7 bases; nucleotides not matched to a gene: 8. This chain's CDR3 is CASGQDTGQPQHF. CDR3 nucleotides: TGTGCCAGTGGACAGGATACAGGACAGCCCCAGCATTTT.

The CDR3 protein is CASSLWTTGIEDTQYF. CDR3 DNA sequence: TGCGCCAGCAGCTTGTGGACGACAGGTATTGAGGATACGCAGTATTTT. The V and J genes are TRBV5-1 and TRBJ2-3, with TRBD1 as a possible D gene (6 bases). Trimming cost V 1 base and J 6 bases, with 18 bases left between them. The V gene's germline CDR1 is SGHRS and CDR2 YFSETQ. This CDR3 is 16 amino acids long.

This clone was recorded only once. V usage is TRBV28 and J usage is TRBJ2-2, with TRBD2 identical over 15 bases. CDR3 length: 21 amino acids. Unmatched junction bases numbered 10, after V lost 2 bases and J lost 0 bases. From germline, CDR1 is MDHEN and CDR2 SYDVKM. The CDR3 region is CASSLGVWTSGRVANTGELFF. CDR3 nucleotides: TGTGCCAGCAGTTTAGGGGTGTGGACTAGCGGGAGGGTCGCGAACACCGGGGAGCTGTTTTTT.

The chain links TRBV2 to TRBJ1-2, with a tentative D call TRBD1 (6 bases). There are 15 residues in the CDR3. V lost 1 base and J lost 4, with 13 bases in between. The germline V gene has CDR1 SNHLY and CDR2 FYNNEI. CDR3 nucleotides: TGTGCCAGCAGTGAAGATCAGGGGCCAATCTATGGCTACACCTTC. It yields the protein CASSEDQGPIYGYTF.

In this sample, this clone turned up once. V is TRBV18 and J is TRBJ2-5; 9 bases agree with TRBD1. The CDR3 covers 14 residues. J was trimmed by 3 bases and V by 4 bases; bases with no gene match: 3. The germline CDR1 and CDR2 sequences are KGHSH and LQKENI. Here the CDR3 reads CASSRRQGEETQYF. DNA for the CDR3: TGTGCCAGCTCACGAAGACAGGGGGAAGAGACCCAGTACTTC. Full variable domain (rest looked up from reference TRBV18 and TRBJ2-5): NAGVMQNPRHLVRRRGQEARLRCSPMKGHSHVYWYRQLPEEGLKFMVYLQKENIIDESGMPKERFSAEFPKEGPSILRIQQVVRGDSAAYFCASSRRQGEETQYFGPGTRLLVL.

V and J are TRBV9 and TRBJ2-3; tentative D call: TRBD2 (6 bases). The CDR3 is 15 residues long. Germline lookup yields CDR1 SGDLS and CDR2 YYNGEE. V was shortened by 0 bases and J by 3 bases, with 11 bases between the two germline ends. The CDR3 protein is CASSVDSGHTDTQYF. As DNA, the CDR3 is TGTGCCAGCAGCGTAGATAGCGGACATACAGATACGCAGTATTTT.

The V call is TRBV2, the J call TRBJ2-1; TRBD2 matches 7 bases. Losses at the gene ends were 8 bases for V and 1 base for J; bases not matched to a gene: 8. Germline values: CDR1 SNHLY, CDR2 FYNNEI. CDR3 size: 15 residues. Here the CDR3 DNA reads TGTGCCAGCGGGGGGGTACTAGCATCCTACAATGAGCAGTTCTTC. Protein sequence: CASGGVLASYNEQFF.

DNA for the CDR3: TGTGCCAGCAGTTCTGGAGGCCAGCCCCAGCATTTT. Translation: CASSSGGQPQHF. The rearrangement links TRBV12-3 or TRBV12-4 to TRBJ1-5, with unresolved D. This CDR3 is 12 amino acids long. Trimming stripped 4 bases from V and 7 bases from J, with 8 bases between.

This clone was found a few times. The J gene is TRBJ2-3, the V gene TRBV10-3, with a tentative D call TRBD2 (5 bases). The germline CDR1 and CDR2 sequences are ENHRY and SYGVKD. V was trimmed by 5 bases and J by 6 bases, leaving 15 bases between them. The CDR3 length is 14 residues. In DNA form, the CDR3 reads TGTGCCATCAGTAGCGGCCCTGCGCAGGATACGCAGTATTTT. It specifies CAISSGPAQDTQYF.

The J gene is TRBJ1-3, the V gene TRBV5-5; TRBD1 agrees at 10 bases. The V segment lost 0 bases and the J segment 7 bases; nucleotides outside the gene matches: 1. There are 14 residues in the CDR3. Germline V CDR1 and CDR2: SGHKS, YYEKEE (reference sequence). This CDR3 reads CASSLGQGANTIYF. The CDR3 nucleotides are TGTGCCAGCAGCTTGGGACAGGGGGCCAACACCATATATTTT.

The chain couples TRBV6-5 to TRBJ1-4; tentative D call: TRBD1 (6 bases). Germline-derived CDR1 and CDR2 are MNHEY and SVGAGI. V dropped 6 bases and J dropped 7 bases, with 15 bases sitting between them. The CDR3 totals 14 residues. As DNA, the CDR3 is TGTGCCAGCAGCCCCGGGGGGGGCGGTGAAAAACTGTTTTTT. Translating it yields CASSPGGGGEKLFF.

This chain connects TRBV29-1 to TRBJ2-5; no clear D. V was clipped by 2 bases and J by 6 bases, with 10 bases between them. Looked up from germline, CDR1 is SQVTM and CDR2 is ANQGSEA. This CDR3 is built from 12 residues. The CDR3 loop is CSVEMGRQTQYF. The CDR3 bases are TGCAGCGTTGAAATGGGCAGGCAGACCCAGTACTTC.

This rearrangement joins TRBV19 to TRBJ1-1; D is undetermined. CDR1 and CDR2 (germline): LNHDA, SQIVND (reference sequence). Trimming pared 9 bases from V and 5 bases from J, leaving 13 bases between. CDR3 size: 12 residues. CDR3 bases: TGTGCCAGCAACTCCCGGAGGACTGAAGCTTTCTTT. It codes for CASNSRRTEAFF. The complete variable domain, with remaining parts taken from reference TRBV19 and TRBJ1-1, reads DGGITQSPKYLFRKEGQNVTLSCEQNLNHDAMYWYRQDPGQGLRLIYYSQIVNDFQKGDIAEGYSVSREKKESFPLTVTSAQKNPTAFYLCASNSRRTEAFFGQGTRLTVV.

V is TRBV2 and J is TRBJ2-1, with D perhaps being TRBD1 or TRBD2 (5 bases each). There are 13 residues in the CDR3. Trimming cost V 7 bases and J 4 bases, with 11 bases left between them. Looked up from germline, CDR1 is SNHLY and CDR2 is FYNNEI. The CDR3 sequence is CASTRDGYNEQFF. The DNA for the CDR3 is TGTGCCAGCACCAGGGACGGATACAATGAGCAGTTCTTC.

The rearrangement joins TRBV5-6 to TRBJ2-1, with 10 bases fitting TRBD2. V lost 0 bases, J lost 0 bases, and 0 bases stayed unmatched. This CDR3 is 16 amino acids long. Germline values: CDR1 SGHDT, CDR2 YYEEEE. The CDR3 nucleotides are TGTGCCAGCAGCTTGGTAGCGGGAGGCTCCTACAATGAGCAGTTCTTC. Protein sequence: CASSLVAGGSYNEQFF.